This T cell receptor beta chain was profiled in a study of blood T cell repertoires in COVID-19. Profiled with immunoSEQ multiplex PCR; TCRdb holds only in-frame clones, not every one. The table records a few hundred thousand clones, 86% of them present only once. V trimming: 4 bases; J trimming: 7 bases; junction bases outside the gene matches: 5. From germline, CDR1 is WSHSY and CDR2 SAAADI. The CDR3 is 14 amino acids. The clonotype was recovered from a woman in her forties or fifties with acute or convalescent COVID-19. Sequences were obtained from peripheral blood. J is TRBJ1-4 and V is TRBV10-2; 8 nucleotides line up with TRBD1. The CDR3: CASSGTGLGEKLFF. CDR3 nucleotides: TGCGCCAGCAGTGGGACAGGGCTGGGTGAAAAACTGTTTTTT.